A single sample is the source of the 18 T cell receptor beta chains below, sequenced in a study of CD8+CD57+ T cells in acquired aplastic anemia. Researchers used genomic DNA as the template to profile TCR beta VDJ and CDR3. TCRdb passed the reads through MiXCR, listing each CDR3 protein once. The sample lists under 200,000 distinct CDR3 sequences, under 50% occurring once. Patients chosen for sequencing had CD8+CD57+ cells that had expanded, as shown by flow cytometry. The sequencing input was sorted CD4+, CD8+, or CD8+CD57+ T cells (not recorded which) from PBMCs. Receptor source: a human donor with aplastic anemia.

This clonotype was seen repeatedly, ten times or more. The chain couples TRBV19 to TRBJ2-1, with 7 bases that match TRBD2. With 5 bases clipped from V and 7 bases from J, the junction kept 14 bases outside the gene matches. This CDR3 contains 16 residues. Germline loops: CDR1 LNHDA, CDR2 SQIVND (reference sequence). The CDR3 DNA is TGTGCCAGTAGTTCGGATCGGCTAGCGGTCAGGAATGAGCAGTTCTTC. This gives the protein CASSSDRLAVRNEQFF.

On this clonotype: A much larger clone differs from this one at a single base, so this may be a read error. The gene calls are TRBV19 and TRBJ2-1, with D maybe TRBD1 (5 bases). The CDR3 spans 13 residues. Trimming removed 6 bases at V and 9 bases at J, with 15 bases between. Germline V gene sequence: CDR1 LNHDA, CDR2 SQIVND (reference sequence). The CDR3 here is CASSTTANSEQFF. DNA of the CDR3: TGTGCCAGTAGCACGACAGCCAACAGTGAGCAGTTCTTC.

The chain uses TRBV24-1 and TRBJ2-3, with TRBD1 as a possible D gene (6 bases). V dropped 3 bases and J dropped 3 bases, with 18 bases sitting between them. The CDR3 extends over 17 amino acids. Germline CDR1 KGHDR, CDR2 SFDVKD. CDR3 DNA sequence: TGTGCCACCAGTGATGGGGGATCCAGGGGTGGGACAGATACGCAGTATTTT. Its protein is CATSDGGSRGGTDTQYF.

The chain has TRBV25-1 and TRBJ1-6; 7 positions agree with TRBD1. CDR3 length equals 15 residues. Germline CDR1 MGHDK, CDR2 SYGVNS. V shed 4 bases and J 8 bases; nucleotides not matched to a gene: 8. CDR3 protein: CASSVGDSLDSPLHF. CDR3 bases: TGTGCCAGCAGTGTGGGGGACAGTCTTGATTCACCCCTCCACTTT.

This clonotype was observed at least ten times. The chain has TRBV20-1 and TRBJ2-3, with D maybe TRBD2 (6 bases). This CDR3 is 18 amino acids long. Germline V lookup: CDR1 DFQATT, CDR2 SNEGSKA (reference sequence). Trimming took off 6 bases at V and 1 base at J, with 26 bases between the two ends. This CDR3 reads CSATLGLAIVLGTDTQYF. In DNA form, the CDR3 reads TGCAGTGCAACCCTGGGGCTAGCGATCGTTTTAGGCACAGATACGCAGTATTTT.

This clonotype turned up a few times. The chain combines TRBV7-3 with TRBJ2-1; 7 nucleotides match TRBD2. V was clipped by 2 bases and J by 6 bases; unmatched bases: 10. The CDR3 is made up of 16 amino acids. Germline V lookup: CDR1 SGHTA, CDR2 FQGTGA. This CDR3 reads CASSLSVGGGFNEQFF. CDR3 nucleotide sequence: TGTGCCAGCAGCTTATCGGTGGGGGGGGGGTTCAATGAGCAGTTCTTC.

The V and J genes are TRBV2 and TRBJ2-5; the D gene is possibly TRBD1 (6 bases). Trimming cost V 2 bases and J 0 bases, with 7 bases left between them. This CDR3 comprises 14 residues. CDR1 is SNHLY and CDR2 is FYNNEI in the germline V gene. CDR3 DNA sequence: TGTGCCAGCAGTGAAAACAGGGACCAAGAGACCCAGTACTTC. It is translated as CASSENRDQETQYF.

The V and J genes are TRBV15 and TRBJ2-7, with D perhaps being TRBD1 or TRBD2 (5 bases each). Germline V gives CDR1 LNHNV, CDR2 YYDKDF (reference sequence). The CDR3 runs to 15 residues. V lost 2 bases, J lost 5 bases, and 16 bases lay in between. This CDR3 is CATSRRRAMGDEQYF. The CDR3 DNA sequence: TGTGCCACCAGCAGAAGAAGGGCCATGGGGGACGAGCAGTACTTC. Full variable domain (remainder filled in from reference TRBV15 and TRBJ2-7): DAMVIQNPRYQVTQFGKPVTLSCSQTLNHNVMYWYQQKSSQAPKLLFHYYDKDFNNEADTPDNFQSRRPNTSFCFLDIRSPGLGDTAMYLCATSRRRAMGDEQYFGPGTRLTVT.

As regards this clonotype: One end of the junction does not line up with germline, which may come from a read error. The CDR3 reads CASSELSTDTQCF. The DNA of the CDR3 is TGTGCCAGCAGTGAACTGAGCACAGATACGCAGTGTTTT. The chain employs TRBV25-1 and TRBJ2-3; no clear D gene. CDR1 MGHDK and CDR2 SYGVNS come from the germline V gene. The CDR3 consists of 13 residues.

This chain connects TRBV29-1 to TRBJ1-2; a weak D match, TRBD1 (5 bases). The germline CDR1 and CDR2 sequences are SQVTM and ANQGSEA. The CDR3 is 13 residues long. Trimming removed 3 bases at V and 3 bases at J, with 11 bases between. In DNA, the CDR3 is TGCAGCGTTGAGGGAGAGGGGTACTATGGCTACACCTTC. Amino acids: CSVEGEGYYGYTF. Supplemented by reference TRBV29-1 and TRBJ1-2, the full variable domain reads SAVISQKPSRDICQRGTSLTIQCQVDSQVTMMFWYRQQPGQSLTLIATANQGSEATYESGFVIDKFPISRPNLTFSTLTVSNMSPEDSSIYLCSVEGEGYYGYTFGSGTRLTVV.

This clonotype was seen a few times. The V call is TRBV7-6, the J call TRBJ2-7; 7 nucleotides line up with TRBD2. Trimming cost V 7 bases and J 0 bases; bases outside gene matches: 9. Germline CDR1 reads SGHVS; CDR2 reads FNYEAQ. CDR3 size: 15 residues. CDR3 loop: CASTVGGGSSYEQYF. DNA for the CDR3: TGTGCCAGCACGGTTGGGGGGGGGAGCTCCTACGAGCAGTACTTC.

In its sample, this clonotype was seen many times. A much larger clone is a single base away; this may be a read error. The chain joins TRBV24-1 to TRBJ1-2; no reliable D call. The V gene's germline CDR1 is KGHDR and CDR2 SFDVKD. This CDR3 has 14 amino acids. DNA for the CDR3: TGTGCCGCCAGTGATCCGCCCCCGATGCATGGCTACACCTTC. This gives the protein CAASDPPPMHGYTF.

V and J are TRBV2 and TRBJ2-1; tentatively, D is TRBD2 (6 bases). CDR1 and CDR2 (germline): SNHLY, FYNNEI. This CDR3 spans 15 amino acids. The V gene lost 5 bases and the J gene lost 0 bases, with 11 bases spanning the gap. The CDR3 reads CASSQAGSSYNEQFF. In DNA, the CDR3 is TGTGCCAGCAGTCAGGCGGGGAGCTCCTACAATGAGCAGTTCTTC. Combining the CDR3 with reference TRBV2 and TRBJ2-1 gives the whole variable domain EPEVTQTPSHQVTQMGQEVILRCVPISNHLYFYWYRQILGQKVEFLVSFYNNEISEKSEIFDDQFSVERPDGSNFTLKIRSTKLEDSAMYFCASSQAGSSYNEQFFGPGTRLTVL.

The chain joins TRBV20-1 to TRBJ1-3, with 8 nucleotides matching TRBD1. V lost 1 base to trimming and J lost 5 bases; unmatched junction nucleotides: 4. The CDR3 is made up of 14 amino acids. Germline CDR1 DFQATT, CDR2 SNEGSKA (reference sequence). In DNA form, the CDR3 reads TGCAGTGCTAGAGGACAGGGGTCCAGAAACACCATATATTTT. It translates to CSARGQGSRNTIYF.

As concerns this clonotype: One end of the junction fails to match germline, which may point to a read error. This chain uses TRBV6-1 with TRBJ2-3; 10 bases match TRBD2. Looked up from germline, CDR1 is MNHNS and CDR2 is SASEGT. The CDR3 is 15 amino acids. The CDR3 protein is CASQRGGTGTDTRYF. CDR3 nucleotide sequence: TGTGCCAGTCAGCGGGGGGGGACTGGCACAGATACGCGGTATTTT.

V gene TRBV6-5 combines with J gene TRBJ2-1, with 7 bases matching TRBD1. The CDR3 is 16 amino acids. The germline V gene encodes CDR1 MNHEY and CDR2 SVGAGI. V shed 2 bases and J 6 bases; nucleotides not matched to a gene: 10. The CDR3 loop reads CASSYPPGGIGNEQFF. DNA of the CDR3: TGTGCCAGCAGTTACCCCCCAGGGGGTATAGGCAATGAGCAGTTCTTC.

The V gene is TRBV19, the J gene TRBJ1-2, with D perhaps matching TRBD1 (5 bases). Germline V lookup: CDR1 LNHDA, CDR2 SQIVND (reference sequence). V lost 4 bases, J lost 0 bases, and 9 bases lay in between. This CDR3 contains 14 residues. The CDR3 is CASSTGRANYGYTF. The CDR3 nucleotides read TGTGCCAGTAGTACAGGGAGAGCTAACTATGGCTACACCTTC.

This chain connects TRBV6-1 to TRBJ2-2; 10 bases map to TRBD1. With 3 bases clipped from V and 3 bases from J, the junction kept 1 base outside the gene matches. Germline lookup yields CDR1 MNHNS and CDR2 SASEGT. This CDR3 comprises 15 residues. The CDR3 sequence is CASSEGQGYTGELFF. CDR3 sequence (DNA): TGTGCCAGCAGTGAGGGACAGGGGTACACCGGGGAGCTGTTTTTT.